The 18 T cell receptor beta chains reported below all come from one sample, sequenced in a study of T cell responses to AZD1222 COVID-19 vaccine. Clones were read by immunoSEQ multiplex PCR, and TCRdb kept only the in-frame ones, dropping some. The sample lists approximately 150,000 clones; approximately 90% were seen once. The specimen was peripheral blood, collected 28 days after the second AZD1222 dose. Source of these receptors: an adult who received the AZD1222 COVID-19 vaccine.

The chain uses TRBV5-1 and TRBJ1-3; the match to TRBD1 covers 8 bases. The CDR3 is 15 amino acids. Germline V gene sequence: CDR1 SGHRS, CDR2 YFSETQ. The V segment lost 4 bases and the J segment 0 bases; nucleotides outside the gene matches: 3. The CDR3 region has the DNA TGCGCCAGCAGCGACGACAGGGGCTCTGGAAACACCATATATTTT. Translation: CASSDDRGSGNTIYF. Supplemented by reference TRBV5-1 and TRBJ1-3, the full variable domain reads KAGVTQTPRYLIKTRGQQVTLSCSPISGHRSVSWYQQTPGQGLQFLFEYFSETQRNKGNFPGRFSGRQFSNSRSEMNVSTLELGDSALYLCASSDDRGSGNTIYFGEGSWLTVV.

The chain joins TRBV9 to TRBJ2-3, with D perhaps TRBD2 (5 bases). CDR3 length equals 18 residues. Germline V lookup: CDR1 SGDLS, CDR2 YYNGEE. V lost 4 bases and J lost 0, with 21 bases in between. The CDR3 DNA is TGTGCCAGCAGCCCTGGATACCAGACTACCCTAAGCACAGATACGCAGTATTTT. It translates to CASSPGYQTTLSTDTQYF. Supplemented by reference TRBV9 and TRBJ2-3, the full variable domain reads DSGVTQTPKHLITATGQRVTLRCSPRSGDLSVYWYQQSLDQGLQFLIQYYNGEERAKGNILERFSAQQFPDLHSELNLSSLELGDSALYFCASSPGYQTTLSTDTQYFGPGTRLTVL.

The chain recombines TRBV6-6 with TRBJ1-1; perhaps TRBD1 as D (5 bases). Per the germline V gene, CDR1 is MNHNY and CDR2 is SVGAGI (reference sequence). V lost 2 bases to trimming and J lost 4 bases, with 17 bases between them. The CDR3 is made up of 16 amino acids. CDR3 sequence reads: CASSYGDVRYGTEAFF. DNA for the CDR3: TGTGCCAGCAGTTACGGGGACGTCCGCTATGGCACTGAAGCTTTCTTT.

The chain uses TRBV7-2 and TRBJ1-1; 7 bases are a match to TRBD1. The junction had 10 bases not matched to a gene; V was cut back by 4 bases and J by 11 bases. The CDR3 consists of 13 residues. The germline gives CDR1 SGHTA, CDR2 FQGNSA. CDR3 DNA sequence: TGTGCCAGCAGCTCCGGACAACAGGGGTCTGCTTTCTTT. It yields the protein CASSSGQQGSAFF.

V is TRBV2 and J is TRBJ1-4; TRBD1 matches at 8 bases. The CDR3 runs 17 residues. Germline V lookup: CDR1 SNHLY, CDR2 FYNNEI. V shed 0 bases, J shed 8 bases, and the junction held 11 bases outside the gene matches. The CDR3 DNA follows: TGTGCCAGCAGTGAAGCGGGGTACGGACAGGGATACGAAAAACTGTTTTTT. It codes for CASSEAGYGQGYEKLFF.

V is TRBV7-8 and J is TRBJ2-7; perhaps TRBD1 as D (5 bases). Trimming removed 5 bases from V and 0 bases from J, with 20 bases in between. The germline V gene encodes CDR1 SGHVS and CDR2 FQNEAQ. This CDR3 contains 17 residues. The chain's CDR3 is CASSDGGILDNSYEQYF. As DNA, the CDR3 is TGTGCCAGCAGCGACGGTGGAATTTTGGACAACTCCTACGAGCAGTACTTC.

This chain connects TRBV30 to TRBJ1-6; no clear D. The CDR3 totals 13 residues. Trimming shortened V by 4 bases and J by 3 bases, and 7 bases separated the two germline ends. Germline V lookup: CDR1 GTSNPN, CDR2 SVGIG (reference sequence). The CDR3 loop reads CAWTDFYNSPLHF. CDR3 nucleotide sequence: TGTGCCTGGACAGATTTCTATAATTCACCCCTCCACTTT.

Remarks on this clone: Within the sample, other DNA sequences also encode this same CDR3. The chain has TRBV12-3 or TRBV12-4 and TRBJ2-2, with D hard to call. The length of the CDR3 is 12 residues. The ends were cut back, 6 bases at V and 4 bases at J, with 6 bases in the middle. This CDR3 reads CASSLGTGELFF. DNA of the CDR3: TGTGCCAGCAGCCTGGGCACCGGGGAGCTGTTTTTT.

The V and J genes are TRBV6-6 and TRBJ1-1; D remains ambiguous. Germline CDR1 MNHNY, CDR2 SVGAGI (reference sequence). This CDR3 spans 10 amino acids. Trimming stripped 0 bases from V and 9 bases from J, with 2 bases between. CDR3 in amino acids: CASSYSQAFF. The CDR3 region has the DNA TGTGCCAGCAGTTACTCCCAAGCTTTCTTT.

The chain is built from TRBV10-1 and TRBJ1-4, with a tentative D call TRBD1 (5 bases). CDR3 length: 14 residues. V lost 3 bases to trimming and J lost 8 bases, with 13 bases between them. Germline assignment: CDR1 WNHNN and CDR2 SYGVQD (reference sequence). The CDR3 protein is CASSDQGQREKLFF. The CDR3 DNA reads TGCGCCAGCAGTGACCAGGGCCAGAGAGAAAAACTGTTTTTT.

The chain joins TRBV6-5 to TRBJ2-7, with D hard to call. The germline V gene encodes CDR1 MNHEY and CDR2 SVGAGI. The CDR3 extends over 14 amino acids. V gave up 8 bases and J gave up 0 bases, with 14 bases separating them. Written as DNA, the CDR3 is TGTGCCAGCCGACGGACGGCGAGCTCCTACGAGCAGTACTTC. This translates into CASRRTASSYEQYF.

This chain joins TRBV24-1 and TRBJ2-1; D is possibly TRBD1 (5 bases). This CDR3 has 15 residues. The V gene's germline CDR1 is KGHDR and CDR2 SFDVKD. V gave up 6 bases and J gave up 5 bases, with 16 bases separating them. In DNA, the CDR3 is TGTGCCACCAGTAAGACAGTGAGTGGGAACAATGAGCAGTTCTTC. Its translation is CATSKTVSGNNEQFF.

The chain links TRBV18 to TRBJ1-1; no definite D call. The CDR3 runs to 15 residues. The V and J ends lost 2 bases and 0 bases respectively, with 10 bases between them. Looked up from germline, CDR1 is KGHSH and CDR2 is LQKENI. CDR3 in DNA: TGTGCCAGCTCACCAAAGACTGAAATGAACACTGAAGCTTTCTTT. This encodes CASSPKTEMNTEAFF.

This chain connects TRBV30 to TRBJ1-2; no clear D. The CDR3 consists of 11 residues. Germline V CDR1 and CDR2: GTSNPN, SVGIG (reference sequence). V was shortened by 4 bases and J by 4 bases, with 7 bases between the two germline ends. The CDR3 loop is CAWMRGYGYTF. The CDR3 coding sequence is TGTGCCTGGATGCGGGGCTATGGCTACACCTTC.

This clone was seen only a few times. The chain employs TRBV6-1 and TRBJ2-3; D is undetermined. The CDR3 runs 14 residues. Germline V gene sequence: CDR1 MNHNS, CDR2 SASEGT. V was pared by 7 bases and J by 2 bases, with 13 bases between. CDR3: CASTSSAFTDTQYF. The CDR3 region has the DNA TGTGCCAGCACCAGTTCGGCTTTCACAGATACGCAGTATTTT.

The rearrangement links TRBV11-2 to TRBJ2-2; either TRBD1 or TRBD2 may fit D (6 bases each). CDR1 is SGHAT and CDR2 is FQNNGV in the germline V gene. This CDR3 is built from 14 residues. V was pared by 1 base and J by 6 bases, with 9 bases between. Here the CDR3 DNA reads TGTGCCAGCAGCTTAGTGGAGGGGGCCGGGGAGCTGTTTTTT. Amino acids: CASSLVEGAGELFF.

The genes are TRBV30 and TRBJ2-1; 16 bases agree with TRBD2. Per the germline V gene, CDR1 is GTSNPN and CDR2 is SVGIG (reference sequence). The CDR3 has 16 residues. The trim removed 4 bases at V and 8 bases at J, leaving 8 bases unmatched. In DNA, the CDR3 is TGTGCCTGGAACGAGGGACTAGCGGGGGGGCTTGATGAGCAGTTCTTC. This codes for CAWNEGLAGGLDEQFF.

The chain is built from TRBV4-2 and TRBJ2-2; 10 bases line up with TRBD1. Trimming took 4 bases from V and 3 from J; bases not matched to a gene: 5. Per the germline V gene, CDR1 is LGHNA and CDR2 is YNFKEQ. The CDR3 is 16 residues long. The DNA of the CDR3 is TGTGCCAGCAGCCCCGGGACAGGGGATTACACCGGGGAGCTGTTTTTT. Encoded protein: CASSPGTGDYTGELFF.